This T cell receptor beta chain was retrieved from a study of cytomegalovirus exposure and HLA in healthy donors. V lost 4 bases and J 0 bases, leaving 10 bases between the germline ends. This CDR3 has 16 residues. Germline-derived CDR1 and CDR2 are MNHNS and SASEGT. This clone showed up many times. Its specificity is unknown. Study findings and constraints: Earlier analysis looked at TCR beta V segments, and most were productive about 87% or about 30% of the time.

PCR used 60 Vbeta primers and 13 Jbeta primers. Using immunoSEQ multiplex PCR, the repertoire was profiled, and TCRdb retains in-frame clones only, with some absent. Here the sample spans roughly 84,000 clones, around 77% being singletons. Sequencing was performed on PBMCs. The chain couples TRBV6-1 to TRBJ1-6; D call uncertain. The TCR sequence derives from a man aged 50 to 59 in good health and CMV-seronegative. The DNA for the CDR3 is TGTGCCAGCAGTGGGACTTACAGCTCCTATAATTCACCCCTCCACTTT. Its translation is CASSGTYSSYNSPLHF.